Sequencing of this TCR beta chain was carried out in a study of identical twins. Germline CDR1 SGHTA, CDR2 FQGTGA. CDR3 size: 15 residues. Trimming took 2 bases from V and 4 from J; bases not matched to a gene: 3. After template switching added a universal primer site, the resulting cDNA carried unique molecular identifiers. MiXCR, applied by TCRdb to the 5' RACE reads, yields one record per CDR3 protein. The repertoire consists of around 500,000 distinct CDR3 sequences, with more than 13% occurring once and the leading ten covering about 0.54%. General study points: Those out-of-frame alpha sequences shared by twins showed an excess of low generation probability. In monozygotic twins, models underestimated the sharing of out-of-frame TCR alpha.

Everyone who gave samples was a healthy Caucasian. This clonotype was detected a few times. Its antigen is undetermined. Another study also made use of these data, one on yellow fever vaccine responses in identical twins.

The sample comprised CD4+ T cells sorted from blood. This chain uses TRBV7-3 with TRBJ2-2; 8 bases map to TRBD2. The sequence derives from a young woman in good health. The CDR3 loop reads CASSLRGGVTGELFF. The CDR3 DNA reads TGTGCCAGCAGCTTACGGGGGGGTGTCACCGGGGAGCTGTTTTTT.